The 14 T cell receptor beta chains in this list originate from one sample, sequenced in a study of OX40 agonist ivuxolimab in advanced cancers. The protocol was immunoSEQ multiplex PCR, while the TCRdb copy is restricted to in-frame clones and leaves out a portion. This sample has tens of thousands of clones, with around 86% found just once. The sequencing used CD4+ or CD8+ T cells sorted from blood, collected in a trial of the OX40 agonist ivuxolimab. The source is an adult with an advanced solid tumor such as melanoma, head and neck, liver or kidney cancer.

The V gene is TRBV14, the J gene TRBJ2-7; D is unresolved. V gave up 5 bases and J gave up 3 bases, with 11 bases separating them. Germline V lookup: CDR1 SGHDN, CDR2 FVKESK. This CDR3 comprises 13 residues. The CDR3 region is CASSSRVLYEQYF. For the CDR3, the DNA is TGTGCCAGCAGCTCCCGAGTCCTCTACGAGCAGTACTTC.

The chain recombines TRBV19 with TRBJ2-1, with 8 bases matching TRBD2. The trim removed 9 bases at V and 5 bases at J, leaving 9 bases unmatched. There are 14 residues in the CDR3. From germline, CDR1 is LNHDA and CDR2 SQIVND (reference sequence). CDR3 amino acids: CASLGTSPNNEQFF. The CDR3 bases are TGTGCCAGCCTCGGGACTAGTCCCAACAATGAGCAGTTCTTC.

This chain uses TRBV5-5 with TRBJ2-7; no clear D. The CDR3 has 13 amino acids. V lost 0 bases, J lost 3 bases, and 7 bases lay in between. CDR1 is SGHKS and CDR2 is YYEKEE in the germline V gene (reference sequence). Here the CDR3 reads CASSLVQIYEQYF. CDR3 DNA: TGTGCCAGCAGCTTGGTACAGATCTACGAGCAGTACTTC.

The sample holds a few counts of this clone. This chain links TRBV2 with TRBJ1-3; D call uncertain. The germline V gene has CDR1 SNHLY and CDR2 FYNNEI. This CDR3 region has 14 residues. V gave up 3 bases and J gave up 3 bases, with 9 bases separating them. DNA of the CDR3: TGTGCCAGCAGTGATTCGGGGTTTGGAAACACCATATATTTT. It translates to CASSDSGFGNTIYF.

This chain joins TRBV5-6 and TRBJ1-1; no clear D. Germline-derived CDR1 and CDR2 are SGHDT and YYEEEE. The V end lost 1 base, the J end lost 3 bases, and 16 bases lay between the germline ends. This CDR3 contains 16 residues. Here the CDR3 reads CASSLMSTGKDTEAFF. The DNA for the CDR3 is TGTGCCAGCAGCTTGATGAGTACCGGTAAGGACACTGAAGCTTTCTTT.

The chain links TRBV27 to TRBJ2-1, with D uncertain. The CDR3 sequence is 13 residues long. CDR1 and CDR2 (germline): MNHEY, SMNVEV (reference sequence). V lost 1 base and J 4 bases, leaving 5 bases between the germline ends. The CDR3 sequence: CASSLYGYNEQFF. As DNA, the CDR3 is TGTGCCAGCAGTTTATATGGGTACAATGAGCAGTTCTTC.

The chain is built from TRBV30 and TRBJ2-7, with 8 bases aligning to TRBD1. The length of the CDR3 is 17 residues. CDR1 and CDR2 (germline): GTSNPN, SVGIG (reference sequence). V was pared by 0 bases and J by 0 bases, with 10 bases of the junction left unmatched. The CDR3 bases are TGTGCCTGGAGTGTACATCGGGCAGGGGGCATCTCCTACGAGCAGTACTTC. Translated: CAWSVHRAGGISYEQYF.

The rearrangement joins TRBV7-9 to TRBJ2-5; the D is unclear. Germline V gene sequence: CDR1 SEHNR, CDR2 FQNEAQ (reference sequence). The CDR3 extends over 10 amino acids. V was clipped by 6 bases and J by 5 bases, with 4 bases between them. CDR3 nucleotides: TGTGCCAGCAGAGAGGAGACCCAGTACTTC. Translating it yields CASREETQYF.

The rearrangement links TRBV2 to TRBJ2-3; possible D gene TRBD2, 6 bases. Trimming pared 11 bases from V and 5 bases from J, leaving 20 bases between. The CDR3 contains 14 residues. Germline V CDR1 and CDR2: SNHLY, FYNNEI. CDR3 nucleotide sequence: TGTGCCTCAGCGGGTTTCAGGGCGGGAGATACGCAGTATTTT. Translation: CASAGFRAGDTQYF.

V is TRBV5-5 and J is TRBJ1-4; D perhaps matches TRBD1 (5 bases). Trimming removed 4 bases at V and 1 base at J, with 11 bases between. The CDR3 loop spans 15 amino acids. Germline V gene sequence: CDR1 SGHKS, CDR2 YYEKEE (reference sequence). Here the CDR3 reads CASSRSGGTNEKLFF. The CDR3 region has the DNA TGTGCCAGCAGCCGGTCGGGGGGAACTAATGAAAAACTGTTTTTT.

The rearrangement joins TRBV2 to TRBJ2-7; no clear D. The CDR3 has 15 amino acids. Germline V lookup: CDR1 SNHLY, CDR2 FYNNEI. Trimming took 7 bases from V and 6 from J, leaving 22 bases between them. Here the CDR3 DNA reads TGTGCCAGCAACCCAGGAGAGGATACGTTGGCCGAGCAGTACTTC. Its protein is CASNPGEDTLAEQYF.

The chain joins TRBV7-2 to TRBJ2-7, with D possibly TRBD2 on 6 matching bases. V was shortened by 4 bases and J by 3 bases, with 16 bases between the two germline ends. The CDR3 runs to 15 residues. Per the germline V gene, CDR1 is SGHTA and CDR2 is FQGNSA. The CDR3, as DNA: TGTGCCAGCAGCTCCGGGACTTTTGGATACTACGAGCAGTACTTC. Encoded protein: CASSSGTFGYYEQYF.

The chain combines TRBV6-1 with TRBJ1-2, with D unclear. Germline CDR1 MNHNS, CDR2 SASEGT. The CDR3 is 14 residues long. Trimming removed 3 bases from V and 4 bases from J, with 12 bases in between. The CDR3 DNA follows: TGTGCCAGCAGTGAGCGGTCGGAGGGCTATGGCTACACCTTC. Translation gives CASSERSEGYGYTF.

Notes on this clone: This same CDR3 is encoded by further DNA sequences in the sample. In nucleotides, the CDR3 is TGTGCCACCAGCCGGACTAGCGTATCCTACAATGAGCAGTTCTTC. As protein: CATSRTSVSYNEQFF. The J gene is TRBJ2-1, the V gene TRBV15; TRBD2 matches 9 bases. Losses at the gene ends were 5 bases for V and 1 base for J; bases not matched to a gene: 3. The CDR3 is 15 residues long. Germline CDR1 and CDR2: LNHNV and YYDKDF (reference sequence). Full variable domain (outside the CDR3, taken from reference TRBV15 and TRBJ2-1): DAMVIQNPRYQVTQFGKPVTLSCSQTLNHNVMYWYQQKSSQAPKLLFHYYDKDFNNEADTPDNFQSRRPNTSFCFLDIRSPGLGDTAMYLCATSRTSVSYNEQFFGPGTRLTVL.